The rows below give T cell receptor beta chains drawn from one sample of a study of T cell clonotyping in hematopoietic cell transplantation. Method: immunoSEQ multiplex PCR; TCRdb's copy keeps in-frame clones and lacks some. The sample holds 5,000 to 6,500 clones, roughly 80% seen once. The material was peripheral blood mononuclear cells, obtained 180 days after allogeneic stem cell transplant. These receptors were obtained from a male patient aged 70 to 80 who had an allogeneic stem cell transplant from an unrelated donor, so T cells may come from the graft donor. Some clones in this sample may be carry-over from other donors' samples. Each CDR3 is given with its conserved first and last residue. The D gene is left open where the match is weak. The size of a clone is reported for some rows only, either as once, few or many, or as a class for expanded clones.

abundance,v_gene,j_gene,d_gene,CDR3nt,CDR3aa
once,TRBV5-1,TRBJ2-7,.,TGCGCCAGCAGCTTGGTCTCGGCGCGCGAGCAGTACTTC,CASSLVSAREQYF
.,TRBV5-1,TRBJ1-5,TRBD1,TGCGCCAGCAGCTTGGGCGTTAGACAGGGGGAAGGCAATCAGCCCCAGCATTTT,CASSLGVRQGEGNQPQHF
.,TRBV6-5,TRBJ2-7,TRBD2,TGTGCCAGCAGTTACTCTAGCGGGAGCTCTCACGAGCAGTACTTC,CASSYSSGSSHEQYF
.,TRBV29-1,TRBJ2-3,.,TGCAGCGCAGGCTCGCGTAGCACAGATACGCAGTATTTT,CSAGSRSTDTQYF
.,TRBV28,TRBJ1-1,.,TGTGCCAGCAGTTCCCAAGCGGGGCCCACTGAAGCTTTCTTT,CASSSQAGPTEAFF
.,TRBV4-1,TRBJ2-7,.,TGCGCCAGCAGCCCGCAGGGGGGCGAGCAGTACTTC,CASSPQGGEQYF
.,TRBV6-6,TRBJ2-7,.,TGTGCCAGCACCGAAGGGGGGGACAGCTCCTACGAGCAGTACTTC,CASTEGGDSSYEQYF
.,TRBV29-1,TRBJ2-1,TRBD2,TGCAGCGTTGATCCGGCTAGCGGGAGGAAAGTAGGGAATGAGCAGTTCTTC,CSVDPASGRKVGNEQFF
few,TRBV5-1,TRBJ2-5,.,TGCGCCAGCAGCTTGGCGGCAGGGGAAGAGACCCAGTACTTC,CASSLAAGEETQYF
.,TRBV30,TRBJ2-6,.,TGTGCCTGGGGCCTCAGGGAAGCCCTGACTTTC,CAWGLREALTF
.,TRBV28,TRBJ1-2,.,TGTGCCACACACAGCGAGAACCCAGCTAACTATGGCTACACCTTC,CATHSENPANYGYTF
.,TRBV5-1,TRBJ1-4,TRBD1,TGCGCCAGCAGCCCGACAGGGGCAACTAATGAAAAACTGTTTTTT,CASSPTGATNEKLFF
.,TRBV6-5,TRBJ2-2,.,TGTGCCAGCAGTTCCATTTTGGGCACTGGAGGGGAGCTGTTTTTT,CASSSILGTGGELFF
.,TRBV11-2,TRBJ1-1,.,TGTGCCAGCAGCTTAGTGGGGGGGGGTATCATGAACACTGAAGCTTTCTTT,CASSLVGGGIMNTEAFF
.,TRBV27,TRBJ1-1,TRBD1,TGTGCCAGCAGCCGCCCCGGGACAGGGAGGGCTTTCTTT,CASSRPGTGRAFF
few,TRBV5-1,TRBJ2-2,.,TGCGCCAGCACCGTAGGGGGGAGCGGTACCGGGGAGCTGTTTTTT,CASTVGGSGTGELFF
.,TRBV19,TRBJ2-5,.,TGTGCCAGTAGTATAGGTCGAGAGACCCAGTACTTC,CASSIGRETQYF
.,TRBV29-1,TRBJ2-6,.,TGCAGCGTTTTAACGGAACTAAGTCGGGCCAACGTCCTGACTTTC,CSVLTELSRANVLTF
.,TRBV5-6,TRBJ2-7,.,TGTGCCAGCAGCTTGACTAGCTTACGGTTCGAGCAGTACTTC,CASSLTSLRFEQYF
.,TRBV11-2,TRBJ1-2,.,TGTGCCAGCAGCAGATCGGGACAAGGGGTTTCTAACTATGGCTACACCTTC,CASSRSGQGVSNYGYTF
.,TRBV5-1,TRBJ1-1,.,TGCGCCAGCAGCTTGTTAGCGGGGATGAACACTGAAGCTTTCTTT,CASSLLAGMNTEAFF
.,TRBV6-1,TRBJ2-1,.,TGTGCCACAAACCAACGGGACAATGAGCAGTTCTTC,CATNQRDNEQFF
.,TRBV7-2,TRBJ1-2,TRBD1,TGTGCCAGCAGAGCGGGACAGGGTGTGGGGTATGGCTACACCTTC,CASRAGQGVGYGYTF
few,TRBV10-3,TRBJ2-7,TRBD1,TGTGCCATCAGCCGGACAGGGATCCACGAGCAGTACTTC,CAISRTGIHEQYF
.,TRBV19,TRBJ2-3,.,TGTGCCAGTAGTATTGGCCCGGCAGATACGCAGTATTTT,CASSIGPADTQYF
.,TRBV27,TRBJ2-2,TRBD2,TGTGCCAGCAGCACCCAACTAGCGGAGTCCACCGGGGAGCTGTTTTTT,CASSTQLAESTGELFF
.,TRBV6-6,TRBJ1-3,TRBD1,TGTGCCAGCAGTTACTCCCTTACAGGGGTTGGAAACACCATATATTTT,CASSYSLTGVGNTIYF
.,TRBV6-5,TRBJ2-7,TRBD1,TGTGCCAGCAGTTACCCAGGACAGGGGACGTACGAGCAGTACTTC,CASSYPGQGTYEQYF
.,TRBV30,TRBJ2-1,TRBD2,TGTGCCTGGAGGTCTTGGGTAGCGGGAGTAAATGAGCAGTTCTTC,CAWRSWVAGVNEQFF
.,TRBV5-1,TRBJ2-7,.,TGCGCCAGCAGCTCGGACTCCTCCTACGAGCAGTACTTC,CASSSDSSYEQYF
few,TRBV28,TRBJ1-1,.,TGTGCCAGCAGCCCAAGGGGGTCAATGAACACTGAAGCTTTCTTT,CASSPRGSMNTEAFF
.,TRBV15,TRBJ1-5,.,TGTGCCACCAGCCATTTGTCGGATCAGCCCCAGCATTTT,CATSHLSDQPQHF
.,TRBV19,TRBJ2-7,TRBD1,TGTGCCAGTAGTCCCCTCCCGGGACAGGGCTACGAGCAGTACTTC,CASSPLPGQGYEQYF
.,TRBV7-2,TRBJ1-5,TRBD1,TGTGCCAGCAGCTTAAGACAGGGAGGGAATCAGCCCCAGCATTTT,CASSLRQGGNQPQHF
.,TRBV19,TRBJ1-1,.,TGTGCCAGTAGATACGGACCTAACACTGAAGCTTTCTTT,CASRYGPNTEAFF